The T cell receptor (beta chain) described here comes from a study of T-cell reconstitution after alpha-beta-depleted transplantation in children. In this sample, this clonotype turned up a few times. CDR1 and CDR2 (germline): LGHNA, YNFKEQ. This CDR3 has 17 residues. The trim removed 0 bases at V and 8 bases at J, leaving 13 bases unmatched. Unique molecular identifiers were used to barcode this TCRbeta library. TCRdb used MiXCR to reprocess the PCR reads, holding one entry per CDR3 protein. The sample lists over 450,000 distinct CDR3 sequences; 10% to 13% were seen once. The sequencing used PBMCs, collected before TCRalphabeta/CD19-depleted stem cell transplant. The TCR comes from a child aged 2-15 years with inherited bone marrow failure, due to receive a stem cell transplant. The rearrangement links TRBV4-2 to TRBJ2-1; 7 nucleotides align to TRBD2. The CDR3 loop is CASSQEGGRLAAHEQFF. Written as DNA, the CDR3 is TGTGCCAGCAGCCAAGAGGGGGGGAGACTAGCTGCCCATGAGCAGTTCTTC.